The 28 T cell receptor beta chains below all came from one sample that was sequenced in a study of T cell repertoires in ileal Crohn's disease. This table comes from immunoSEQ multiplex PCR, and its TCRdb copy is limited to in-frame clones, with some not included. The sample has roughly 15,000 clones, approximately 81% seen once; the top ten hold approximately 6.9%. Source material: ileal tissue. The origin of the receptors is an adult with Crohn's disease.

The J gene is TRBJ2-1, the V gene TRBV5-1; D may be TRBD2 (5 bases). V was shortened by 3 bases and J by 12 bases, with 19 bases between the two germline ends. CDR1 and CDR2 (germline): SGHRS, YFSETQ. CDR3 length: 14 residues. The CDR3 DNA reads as TGCGCCAGCAGCTACAAAGGGCGGGTATTCGGGCAGTTCTTC. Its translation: CASSYKGRVFGQFF.

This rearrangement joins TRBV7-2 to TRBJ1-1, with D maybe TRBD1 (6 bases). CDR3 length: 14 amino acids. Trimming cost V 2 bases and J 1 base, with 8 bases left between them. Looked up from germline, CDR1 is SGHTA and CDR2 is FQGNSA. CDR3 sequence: CASSLYRANTEAFF. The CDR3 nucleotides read TGTGCCAGCAGCTTATACAGGGCGAACACTGAAGCTTTCTTT.

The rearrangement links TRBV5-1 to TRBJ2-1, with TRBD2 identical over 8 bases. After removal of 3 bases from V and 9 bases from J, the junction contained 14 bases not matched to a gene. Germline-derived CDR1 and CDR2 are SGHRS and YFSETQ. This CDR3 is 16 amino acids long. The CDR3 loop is CASSSRRSGLEAEQFF. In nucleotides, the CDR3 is TGCGCCAGCAGCTCACGGCGCTCGGGACTAGAGGCTGAGCAGTTCTTC.

In DNA form, the CDR3 reads TGTGCCAGTAGTATCTCCGGGACAGGGGGTGTAGAGACCCAGTACTTC. This translates into CASSISGTGGVETQYF. The chain employs TRBV19 and TRBJ2-5, with TRBD1 matching 11 bases. The CDR3 extends over 16 amino acids. J was trimmed by 4 bases and V by 3 bases; bases with no gene match: 7. Germline loops: CDR1 LNHDA, CDR2 SQIVND (reference sequence).

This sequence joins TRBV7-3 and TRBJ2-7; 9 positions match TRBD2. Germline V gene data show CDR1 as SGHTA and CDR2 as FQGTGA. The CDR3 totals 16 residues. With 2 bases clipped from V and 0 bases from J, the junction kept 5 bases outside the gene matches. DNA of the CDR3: TGTGCCAGCAGCTTAGCGTCTAGCGGGGCCTCCTACGAGCAGTACTTC. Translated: CASSLASSGASYEQYF.

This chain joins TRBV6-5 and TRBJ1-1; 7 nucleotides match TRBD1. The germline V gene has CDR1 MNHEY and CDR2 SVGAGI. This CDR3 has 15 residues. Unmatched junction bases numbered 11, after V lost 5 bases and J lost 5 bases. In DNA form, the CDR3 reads TGTGCCAGCAGTACCTCGACAGGGTTGGTAACTGAAGCTTTCTTT. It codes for CASSTSTGLVTEAFF.

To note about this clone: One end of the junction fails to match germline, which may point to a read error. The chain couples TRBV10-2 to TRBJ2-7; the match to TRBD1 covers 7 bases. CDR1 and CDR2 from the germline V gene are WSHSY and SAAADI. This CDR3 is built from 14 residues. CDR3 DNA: TGCGCCAGCAGTGAGTTGGACAGGTCCTTCGAGCAGTACTTC. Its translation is CASSELDRSFEQYF.

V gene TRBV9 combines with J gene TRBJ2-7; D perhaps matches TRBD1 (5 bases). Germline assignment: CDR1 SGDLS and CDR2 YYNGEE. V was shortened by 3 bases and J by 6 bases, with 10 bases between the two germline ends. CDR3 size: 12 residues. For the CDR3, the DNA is TGTGCCAGCAGCGCCGCAGGGCCCGAGCAGTACTTC. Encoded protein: CASSAAGPEQYF.

The CDR3 DNA is TGCGCCACTAAAAAAGGGACAGACTATAATTCACCCCTCCACTTT. This translates into CATKKGTDYNSPLHF. The chain employs TRBV5-1 and TRBJ1-6; the match to TRBD1 covers 7 bases. The CDR3 loop spans 15 amino acids. V gave up 9 bases and J gave up 3 bases; unmatched junction bases: 9. Germline V gives CDR1 SGHRS, CDR2 YFSETQ.

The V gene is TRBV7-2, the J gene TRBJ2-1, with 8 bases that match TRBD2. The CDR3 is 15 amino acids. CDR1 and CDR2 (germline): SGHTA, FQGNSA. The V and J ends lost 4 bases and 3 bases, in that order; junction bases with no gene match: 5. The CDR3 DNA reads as TGTGCCAGCAGCTCCTATAGCGGGAACTACAATGAGCAGTTCTTC. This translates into CASSSYSGNYNEQFF.

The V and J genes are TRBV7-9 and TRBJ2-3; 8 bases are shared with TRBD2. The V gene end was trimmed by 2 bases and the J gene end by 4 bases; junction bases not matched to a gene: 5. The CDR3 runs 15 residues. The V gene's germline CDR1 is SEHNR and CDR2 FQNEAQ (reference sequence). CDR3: CASSLTTGGPDTQYF. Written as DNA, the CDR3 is TGTGCCAGCAGCTTAACCACGGGAGGGCCAGATACGCAGTATTTT.

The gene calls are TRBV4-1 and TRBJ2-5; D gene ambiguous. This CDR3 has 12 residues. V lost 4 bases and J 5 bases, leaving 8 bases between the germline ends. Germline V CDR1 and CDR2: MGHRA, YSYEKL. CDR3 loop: CASSRPGETQYF. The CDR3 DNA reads TGCGCCAGCAGCCGTCCCGGGGAGACCCAGTACTTC.

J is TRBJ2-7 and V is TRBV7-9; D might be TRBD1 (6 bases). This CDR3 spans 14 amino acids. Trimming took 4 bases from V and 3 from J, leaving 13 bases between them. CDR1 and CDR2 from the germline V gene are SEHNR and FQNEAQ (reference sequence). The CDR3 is CASSSGTPSYEQYF. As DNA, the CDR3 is TGTGCCAGCAGCTCTGGGACACCGAGCTACGAGCAGTACTTC.

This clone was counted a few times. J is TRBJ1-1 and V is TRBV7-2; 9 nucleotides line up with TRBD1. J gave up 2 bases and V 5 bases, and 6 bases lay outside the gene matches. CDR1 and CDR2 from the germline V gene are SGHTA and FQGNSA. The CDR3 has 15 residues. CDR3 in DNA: TGTGCCAGCAGCCTAGGGACAGGGTATAACACTGAAGCTTTCTTT. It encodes CASSLGTGYNTEAFF.

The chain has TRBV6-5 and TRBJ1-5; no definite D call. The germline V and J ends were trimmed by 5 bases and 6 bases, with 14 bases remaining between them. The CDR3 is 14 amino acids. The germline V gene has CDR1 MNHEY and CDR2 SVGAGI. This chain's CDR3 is CASSPVLRGQPQHF. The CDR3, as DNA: TGTGCCAGCAGTCCCGTTCTAAGAGGTCAGCCCCAGCATTTT.

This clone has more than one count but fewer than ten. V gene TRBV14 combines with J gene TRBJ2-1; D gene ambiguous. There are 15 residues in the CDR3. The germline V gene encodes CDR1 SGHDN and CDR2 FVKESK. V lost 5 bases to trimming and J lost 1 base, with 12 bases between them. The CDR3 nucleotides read TGTGCCAGCAGCGGTTTGGCGGATTCCTACAATGAGCAGTTCTTC. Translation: CASSGLADSYNEQFF.

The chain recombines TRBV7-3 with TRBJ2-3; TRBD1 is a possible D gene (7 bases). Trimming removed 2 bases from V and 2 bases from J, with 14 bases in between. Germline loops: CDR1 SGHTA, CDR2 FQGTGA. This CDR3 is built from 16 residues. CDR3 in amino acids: CASSLEGRGDTDTQYF. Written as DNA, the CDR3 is TGTGCCAGCAGCTTAGAGGGCAGGGGGGACACAGATACGCAGTATTTT. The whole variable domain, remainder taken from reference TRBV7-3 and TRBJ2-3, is GAGVSQTPSNKVTEKGKYVELRCDPISGHTALYWYRQSLGQGPEFLIYFQGTGAADDSGLPNDRFFAVRPEGSVSTLKIQRTERGDSAVYLCASSLEGRGDTDTQYFGPGTRLTVL.

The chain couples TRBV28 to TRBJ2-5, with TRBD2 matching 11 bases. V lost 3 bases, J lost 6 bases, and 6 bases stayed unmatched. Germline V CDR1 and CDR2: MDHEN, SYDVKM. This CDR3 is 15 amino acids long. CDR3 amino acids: CASSLSSGGAKTQYF. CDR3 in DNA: TGTGCCAGCAGTTTGAGTAGCGGGGGGGCCAAGACCCAGTACTTC.

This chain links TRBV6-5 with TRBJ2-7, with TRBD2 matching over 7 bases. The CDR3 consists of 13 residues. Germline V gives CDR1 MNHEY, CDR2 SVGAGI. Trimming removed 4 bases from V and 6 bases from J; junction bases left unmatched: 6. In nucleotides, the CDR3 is TGTGCCAGCAGTTTTGGCGGCGGGGGCGAGCAGTACTTC. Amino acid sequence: CASSFGGGGEQYF.

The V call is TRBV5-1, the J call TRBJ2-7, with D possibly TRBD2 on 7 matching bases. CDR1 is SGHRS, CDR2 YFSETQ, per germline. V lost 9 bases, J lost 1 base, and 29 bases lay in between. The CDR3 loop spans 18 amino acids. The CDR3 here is CAINKTPRGARLSYEQYF. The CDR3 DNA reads TGCGCCATCAACAAGACCCCTCGGGGGGCGCGCTTATCCTACGAGCAGTACTTC.

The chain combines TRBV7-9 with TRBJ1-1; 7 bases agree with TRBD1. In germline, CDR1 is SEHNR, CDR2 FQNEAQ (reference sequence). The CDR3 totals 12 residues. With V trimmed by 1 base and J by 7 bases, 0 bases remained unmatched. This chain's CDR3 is CASSLGDSEAFF. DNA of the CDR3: TGTGCCAGCAGCTTAGGGGACAGTGAAGCTTTCTTT.

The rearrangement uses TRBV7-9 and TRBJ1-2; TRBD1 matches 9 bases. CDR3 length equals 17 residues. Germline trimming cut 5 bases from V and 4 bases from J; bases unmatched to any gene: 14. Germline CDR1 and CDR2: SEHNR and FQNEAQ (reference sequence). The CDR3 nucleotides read TGTGCCAGCAGCCCACGGGACAGGGAGGAGACGAGCTATGGCTACACCTTC. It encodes CASSPRDREETSYGYTF.

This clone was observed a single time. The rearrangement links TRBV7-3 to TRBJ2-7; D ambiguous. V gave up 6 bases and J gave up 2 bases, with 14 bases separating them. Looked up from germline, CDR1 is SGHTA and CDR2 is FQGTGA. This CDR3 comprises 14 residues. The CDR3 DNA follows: TGTGCCAGCAGGCCCGAGACACCACCCTACGAGCAGTACTTC. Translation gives CASRPETPPYEQYF. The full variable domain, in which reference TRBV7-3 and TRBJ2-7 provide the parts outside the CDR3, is GAGVSQTPSNKVTEKGKYVELRCDPISGHTALYWYRQSLGQGPEFLIYFQGTGAADDSGLPNDRFFAVRPEGSVSTLKIQRTERGDSAVYLCASRPETPPYEQYFGPGTRLTVT.

The CDR3 DNA is TGTGCCAGCAGCTCGCGACTAGCGGGGCTGGATACGCAGTATTTT. Protein product: CASSSRLAGLDTQYF. The chain employs TRBV13 and TRBJ2-3; 11 bases match TRBD2. V lost 4 bases and J lost 6; bases outside the gene matches: 6. The CDR3 is 15 residues long. The germline gives CDR1 PRHDT, CDR2 FYEKMQ (reference sequence).

The CDR3 reads CASSVNRGWTGNTIYF. CDR3 DNA sequence: TGTGCCAGCAGCGTCAACCGAGGGTGGACTGGAAACACCATATATTTT. The V and J genes are TRBV9 and TRBJ1-3; no clear D. The germline gives CDR1 SGDLS, CDR2 YYNGEE. V lost 2 bases and J 2 bases, leaving 14 bases between the germline ends. The CDR3 spans 16 residues.

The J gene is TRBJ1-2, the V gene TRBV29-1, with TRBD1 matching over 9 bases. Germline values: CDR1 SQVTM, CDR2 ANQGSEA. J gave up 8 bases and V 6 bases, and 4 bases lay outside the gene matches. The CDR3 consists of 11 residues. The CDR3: CSVGQGTGYTF. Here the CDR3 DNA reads TGCAGCGTGGGACAGGGAACGGGCTACACCTTC.

CDR3 loop: CASSLGGQASVNEKLFF. CDR3 bases: TGCGCCAGCAGCTTGGGAGGACAGGCTTCCGTCAATGAAAAACTGTTTTTT. The chain links TRBV5-1 to TRBJ1-4, with 7 nucleotides matching TRBD1. This CDR3 has 17 residues. V trimming: 0 bases; J trimming: 5 bases; junction bases outside the gene matches: 10. Per the germline V gene, CDR1 is SGHRS and CDR2 is YFSETQ.

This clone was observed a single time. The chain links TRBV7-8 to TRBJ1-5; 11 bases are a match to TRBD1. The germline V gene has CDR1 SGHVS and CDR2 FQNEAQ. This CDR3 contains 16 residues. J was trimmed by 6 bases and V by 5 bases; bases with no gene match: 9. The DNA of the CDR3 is TGTGCCAGCAGCCTTTTACCCGGGACAGGGGGTCAGCCCCAGCATTTT. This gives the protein CASSLLPGTGGQPQHF.